A single TCR beta chain is shown here with its context. Its antigen is as yet unknown. The treatment: oral pan-JAK inhibitor, 5-10 mg twice daily. V shed 4 bases, J shed 10 bases, and the junction held 10 bases outside the gene matches. The CDR3 is 15 amino acids. Germline V lookup: CDR1 MGHRA, CDR2 YSYEKL. RNA was isolated and reverse transcribed to cDNA, the sequencing template. Profiled with immunoSEQ multiplex PCR; TCRdb holds only in-frame clones, not every one. This sample has roughly 190,000 clones, with around 56% found just once. This entry comes from a study of CD8+ T cells in alopecia areata. At the level of the study: Tofacitinib was taken orally by treated patients, and the dose was 5 to 10 mg twice daily.

Findings of the study overall: Sequence data from scalp samples additionally include resident alphabeta T cells of normal skin. Among the 100 top clones, expanded CD8+ clones, like scalp clonality, were significantly decreased by tofacitinib. With tofacitinib ongoing, many expanded lesional clones persisted in both scalp and blood.

The TCR was taken from a human donor with alopecia areata. This specimen was CD4+ T cells sorted from blood, taken at week 4, from a patient treated with tofacitinib. The rearrangement uses TRBV4-1 and TRBJ1-6; 7 bases fit TRBD1. In DNA, the CDR3 is TGCGCCAGCAGCCGAACCGACAGGGCTGGGTCACCCCTCCACTTT. Translation gives CASSRTDRAGSPLHF.